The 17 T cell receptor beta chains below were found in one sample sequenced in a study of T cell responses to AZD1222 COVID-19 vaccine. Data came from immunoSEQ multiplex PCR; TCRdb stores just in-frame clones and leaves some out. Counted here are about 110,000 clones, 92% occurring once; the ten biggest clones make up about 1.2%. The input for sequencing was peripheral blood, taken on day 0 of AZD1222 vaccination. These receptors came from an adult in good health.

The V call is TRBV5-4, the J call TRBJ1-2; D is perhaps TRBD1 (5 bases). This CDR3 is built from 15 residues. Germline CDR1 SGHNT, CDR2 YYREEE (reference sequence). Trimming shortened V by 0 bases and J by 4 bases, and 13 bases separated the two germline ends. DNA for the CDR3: TGTGCCAGCAGCTTGGAACCGGAGAGGGGCTATGGCTACACCTTC. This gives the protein CASSLEPERGYGYTF.

DNA for the CDR3: TGTGCCATCAGTGAAAGGGTGAGGAATTCACCCCTCCACTTT. Translation gives CAISERVRNSPLHF. V usage is TRBV10-3 and J usage is TRBJ1-6; D not certain. Germline assignment: CDR1 ENHRY and CDR2 SYGVKD. The CDR3 is 14 amino acids. V lost 3 bases and J lost 7, with 10 bases in between.

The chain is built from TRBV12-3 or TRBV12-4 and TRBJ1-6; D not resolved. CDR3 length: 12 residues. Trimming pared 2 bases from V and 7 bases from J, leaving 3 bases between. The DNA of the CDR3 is TGTGCCAGCAGTTTATTAAATTCACCCCTCCACTTT. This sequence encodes CASSLLNSPLHF.

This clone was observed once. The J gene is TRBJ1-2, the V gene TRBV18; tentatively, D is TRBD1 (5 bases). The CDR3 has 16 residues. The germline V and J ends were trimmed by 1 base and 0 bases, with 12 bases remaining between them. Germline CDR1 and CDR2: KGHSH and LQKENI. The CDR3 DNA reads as TGTGCCAGCTCACCACGACAAGGGACGGCTAACTATGGCTACACCTTC. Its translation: CASSPRQGTANYGYTF. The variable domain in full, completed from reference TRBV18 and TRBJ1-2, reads NAGVMQNPRHLVRRRGQEARLRCSPMKGHSHVYWYRQLPEEGLKFMVYLQKENIIDESGMPKERFSAEFPKEGPSILRIQQVVRGDSAAYFCASSPRQGTANYGYTFGSGTRLTVV.

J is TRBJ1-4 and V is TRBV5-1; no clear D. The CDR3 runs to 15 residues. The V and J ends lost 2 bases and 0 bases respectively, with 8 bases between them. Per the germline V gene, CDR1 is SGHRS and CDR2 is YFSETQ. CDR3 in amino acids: CASSLYPATNEKLFF. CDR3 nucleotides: TGCGCCAGCAGCTTATATCCCGCAACTAATGAAAAACTGTTTTTT.

CDR3 bases: TGTGCCAGCAGAGAGGGACCCAGGGGGGGCACAGATACGCAGTATTTT. It encodes CASREGPRGGTDTQYF. This rearrangement joins TRBV2 to TRBJ2-3; the D gene is possibly TRBD1 (7 bases). CDR1 and CDR2 (germline): SNHLY, FYNNEI. CDR3 length: 16 amino acids. Trimming took off 6 bases at V and 1 base at J, with 17 bases between the two ends.

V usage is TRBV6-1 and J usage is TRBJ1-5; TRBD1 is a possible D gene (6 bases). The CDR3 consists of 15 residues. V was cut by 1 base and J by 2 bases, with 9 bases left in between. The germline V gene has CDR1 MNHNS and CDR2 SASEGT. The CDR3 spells CASSEGTGRNQPQHF. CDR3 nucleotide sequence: TGTGCCAGCAGTGAAGGTACAGGGCGCAATCAGCCCCAGCATTTT.

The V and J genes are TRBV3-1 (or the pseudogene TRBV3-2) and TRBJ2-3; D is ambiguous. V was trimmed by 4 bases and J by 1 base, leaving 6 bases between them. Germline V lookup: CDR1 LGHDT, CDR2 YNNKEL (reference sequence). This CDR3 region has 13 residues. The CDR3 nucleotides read TGTGCCAGCAGCCCTGGCGGCACAGATACGCAGTATTTT. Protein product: CASSPGGTDTQYF.

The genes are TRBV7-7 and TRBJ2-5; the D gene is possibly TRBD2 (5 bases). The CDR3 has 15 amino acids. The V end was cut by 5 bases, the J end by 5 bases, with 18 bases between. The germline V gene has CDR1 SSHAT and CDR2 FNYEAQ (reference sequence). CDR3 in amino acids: CASSPGLRTGETQYF. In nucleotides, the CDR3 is TGTGCCAGCAGCCCCGGACTCCGGACCGGGGAGACCCAGTACTTC.

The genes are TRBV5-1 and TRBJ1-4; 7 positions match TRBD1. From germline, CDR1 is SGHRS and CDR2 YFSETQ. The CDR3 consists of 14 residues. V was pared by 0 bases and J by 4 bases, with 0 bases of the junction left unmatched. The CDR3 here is CASSLGDSNEKLFF. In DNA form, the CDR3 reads TGCGCCAGCAGCTTGGGGGACAGTAATGAAAAACTGTTTTTT.

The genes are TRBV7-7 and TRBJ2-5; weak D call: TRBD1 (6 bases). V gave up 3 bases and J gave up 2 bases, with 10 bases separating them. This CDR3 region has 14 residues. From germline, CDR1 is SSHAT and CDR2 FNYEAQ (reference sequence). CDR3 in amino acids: CASSLGHAQETQYF. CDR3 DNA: TGTGCCAGCAGCTTGGGACACGCACAAGAGACCCAGTACTTC.

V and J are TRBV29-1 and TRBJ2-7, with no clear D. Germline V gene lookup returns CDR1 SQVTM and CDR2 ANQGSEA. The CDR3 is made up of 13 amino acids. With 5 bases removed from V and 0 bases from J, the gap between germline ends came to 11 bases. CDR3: CSVLLQSSYEQYF. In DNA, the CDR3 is TGCAGCGTTCTCCTCCAGAGCTCCTACGAGCAGTACTTC.

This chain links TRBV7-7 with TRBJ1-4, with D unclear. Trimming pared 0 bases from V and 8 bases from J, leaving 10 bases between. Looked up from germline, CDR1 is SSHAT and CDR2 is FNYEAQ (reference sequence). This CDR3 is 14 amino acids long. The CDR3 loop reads CASSLAPGGEKLFF. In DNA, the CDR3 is TGTGCCAGCAGCTTAGCCCCGGGCGGCGAAAAACTGTTTTTT.

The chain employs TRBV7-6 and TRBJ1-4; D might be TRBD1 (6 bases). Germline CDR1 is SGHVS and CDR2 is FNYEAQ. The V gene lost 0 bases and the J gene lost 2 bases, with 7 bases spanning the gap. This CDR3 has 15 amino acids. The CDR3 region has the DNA TGTGCCAGCAGCTTAGCGAGGGGGACTAATGAAAAACTGTTTTTT. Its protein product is CASSLARGTNEKLFF.

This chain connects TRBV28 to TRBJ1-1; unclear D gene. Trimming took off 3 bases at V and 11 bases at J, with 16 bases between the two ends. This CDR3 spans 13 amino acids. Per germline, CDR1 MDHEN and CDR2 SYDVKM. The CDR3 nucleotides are TGTGCCAGCAGTTTCCTCGAATGGGAGCGCGCTTTCTTT. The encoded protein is CASSFLEWERAFF. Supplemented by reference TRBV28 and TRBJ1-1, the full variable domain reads DVKVTQSSRYLVKRTGEKVFLECVQDMDHENMFWYRQDPGLGLRLIYFSYDVKMKEKGDIPEGYSVSREKKERFSLILESASTNQTSMYLCASSFLEWERAFFGQGTRLTVV.

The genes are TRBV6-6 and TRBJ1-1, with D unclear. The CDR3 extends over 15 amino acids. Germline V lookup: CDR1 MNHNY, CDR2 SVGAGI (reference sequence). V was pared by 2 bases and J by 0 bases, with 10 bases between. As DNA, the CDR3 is TGTGCCAGCAGTTACGAGGGCAGCCTGAACACTGAAGCTTTCTTT. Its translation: CASSYEGSLNTEAFF.

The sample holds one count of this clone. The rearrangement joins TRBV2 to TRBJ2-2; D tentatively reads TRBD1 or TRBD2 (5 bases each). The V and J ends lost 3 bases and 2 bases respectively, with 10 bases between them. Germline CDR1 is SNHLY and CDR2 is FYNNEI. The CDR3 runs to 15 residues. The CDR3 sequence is CASSEGRGNTGELFF. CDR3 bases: TGTGCCAGCAGTGAGGGACGGGGAAACACCGGGGAGCTGTTTTTT.